The clone carrying this T cell receptor beta chain was observed a single time. Researchers ran the PCR with 60 Vbeta and 13 Jbeta primers. The method was immunoSEQ multiplex PCR; TCRdb's version includes in-frame clones alone and lacks a portion of them. The table has 90,000 to 110,000 clones, about 16% seen once. This entry belongs to a study of cytomegalovirus exposure and HLA in healthy donors. The receptor was isolated from a female donor in good health and CMV-seronegative. The sequenced sample consisted of PBMCs.

CDR3 bases: TGTGCCAGCAGCCCCGGGACAAGGATCGCCGGGGAGCTGTTTTTT. Translated: CASSPGTRIAGELFF. The chain is built from TRBV28 and TRBJ2-2; a possible D gene is TRBD1 (6 bases). Germline V gives CDR1 MDHEN, CDR2 SYDVKM. This CDR3 is 15 amino acids long. The V and J ends lost 6 bases and 6 bases respectively, with 17 bases between them.